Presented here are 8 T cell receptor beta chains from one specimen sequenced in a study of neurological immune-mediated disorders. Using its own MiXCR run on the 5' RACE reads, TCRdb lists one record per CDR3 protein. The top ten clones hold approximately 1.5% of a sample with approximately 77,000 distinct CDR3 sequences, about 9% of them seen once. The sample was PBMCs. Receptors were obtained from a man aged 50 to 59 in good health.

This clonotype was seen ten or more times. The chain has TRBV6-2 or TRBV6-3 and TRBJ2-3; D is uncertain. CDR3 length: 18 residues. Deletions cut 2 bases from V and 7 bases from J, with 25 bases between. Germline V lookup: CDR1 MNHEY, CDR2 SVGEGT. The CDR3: CASSYDPLDGPLSYTQYF. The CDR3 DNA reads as TGTGCCAGCAGTTACGACCCCTTGGATGGCCCTCTGTCATATACGCAGTATTTT.

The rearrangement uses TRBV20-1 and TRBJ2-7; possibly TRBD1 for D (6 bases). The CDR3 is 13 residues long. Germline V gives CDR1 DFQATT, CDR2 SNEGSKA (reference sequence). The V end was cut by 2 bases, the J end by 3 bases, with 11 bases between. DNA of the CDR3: TGCAGTGCTAGAAGAGGGACACACTACGAGCAGTACTTC. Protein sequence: CSARRGTHYEQYF.

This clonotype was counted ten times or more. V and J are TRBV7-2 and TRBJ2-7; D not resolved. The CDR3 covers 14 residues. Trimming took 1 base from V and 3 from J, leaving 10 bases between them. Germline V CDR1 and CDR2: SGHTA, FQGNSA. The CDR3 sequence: CASSLGATDYEQYF. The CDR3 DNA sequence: TGTGCCAGCAGCTTAGGAGCGACGGACTACGAGCAGTACTTC.

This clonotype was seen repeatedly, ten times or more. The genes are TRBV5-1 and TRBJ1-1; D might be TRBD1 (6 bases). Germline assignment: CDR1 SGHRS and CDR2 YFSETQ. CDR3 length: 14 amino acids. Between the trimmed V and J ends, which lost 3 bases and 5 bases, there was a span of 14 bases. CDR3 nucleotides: TGCGCCAGCAGCTCCCATACAGGGAGGACTGAAGCTTTCTTT. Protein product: CASSSHTGRTEAFF.

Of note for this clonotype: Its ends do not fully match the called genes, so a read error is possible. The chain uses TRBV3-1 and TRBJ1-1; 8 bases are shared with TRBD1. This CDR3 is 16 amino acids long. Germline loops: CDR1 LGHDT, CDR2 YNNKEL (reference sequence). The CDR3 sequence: CVSSQAGGPRGTEDFF. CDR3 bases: TGTGTCAGCAGCCAAGCAGGGGGCCCTAGGGGCACTGAAGATTTCTTT.

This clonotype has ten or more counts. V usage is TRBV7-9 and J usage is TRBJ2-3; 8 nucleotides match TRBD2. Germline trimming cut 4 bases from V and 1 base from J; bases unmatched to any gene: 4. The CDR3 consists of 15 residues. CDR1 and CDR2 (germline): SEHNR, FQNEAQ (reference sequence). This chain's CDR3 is CASSWPGGGTDTQYF. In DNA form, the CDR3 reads TGTGCCAGCAGCTGGCCGGGAGGGGGCACAGATACGCAGTATTTT.

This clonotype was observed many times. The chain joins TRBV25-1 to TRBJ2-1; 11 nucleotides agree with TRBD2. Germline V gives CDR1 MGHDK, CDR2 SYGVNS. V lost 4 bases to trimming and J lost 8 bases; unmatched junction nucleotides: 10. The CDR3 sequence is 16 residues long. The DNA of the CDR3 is TGTGCCAGCAGTGTTCCGGGACTAGCGGCTTCTGATGAGCAGTTCTTC. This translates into CASSVPGLAASDEQFF.

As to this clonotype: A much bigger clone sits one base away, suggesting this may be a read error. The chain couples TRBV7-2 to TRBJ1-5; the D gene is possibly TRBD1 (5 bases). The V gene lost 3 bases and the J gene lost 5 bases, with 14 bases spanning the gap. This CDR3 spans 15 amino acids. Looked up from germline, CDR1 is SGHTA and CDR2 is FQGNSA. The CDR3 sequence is CASSFQGGADQPQHF. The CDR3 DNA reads TGTGCCAGCAGCTTTCAGGGTGGGGCGGATCAGCCCCAGCATTTT.